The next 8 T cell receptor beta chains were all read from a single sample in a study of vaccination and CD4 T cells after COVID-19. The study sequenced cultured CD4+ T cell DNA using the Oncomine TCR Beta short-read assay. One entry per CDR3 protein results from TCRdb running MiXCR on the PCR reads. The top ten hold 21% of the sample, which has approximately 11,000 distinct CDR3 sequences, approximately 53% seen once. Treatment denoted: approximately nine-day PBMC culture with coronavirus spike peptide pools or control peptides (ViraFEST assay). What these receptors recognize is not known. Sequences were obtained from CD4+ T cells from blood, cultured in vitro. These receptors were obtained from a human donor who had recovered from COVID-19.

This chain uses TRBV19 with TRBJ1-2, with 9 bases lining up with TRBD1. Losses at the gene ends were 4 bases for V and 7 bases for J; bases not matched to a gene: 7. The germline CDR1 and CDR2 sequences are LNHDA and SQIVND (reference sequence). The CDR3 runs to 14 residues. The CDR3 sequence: CASSTDRGSGGYTF. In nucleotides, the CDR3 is TGTGCCAGTAGTACTGACAGGGGGAGTGGTGGCTACACCTTC.

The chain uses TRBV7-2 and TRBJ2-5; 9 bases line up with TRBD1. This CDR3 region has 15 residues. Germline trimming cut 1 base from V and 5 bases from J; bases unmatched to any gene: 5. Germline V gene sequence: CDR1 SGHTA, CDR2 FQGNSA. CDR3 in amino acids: CASSLDRGRKETQYF. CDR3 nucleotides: TGTGCCAGCAGCTTAGACAGGGGGCGCAAGGAGACCCAGTACTTC.

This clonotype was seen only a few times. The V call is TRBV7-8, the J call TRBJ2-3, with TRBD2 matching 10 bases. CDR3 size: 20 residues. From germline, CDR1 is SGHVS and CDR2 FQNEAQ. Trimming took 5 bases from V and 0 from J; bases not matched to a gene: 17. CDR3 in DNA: TGTGCCAGCAGCCGCAGATCCTTTGGACTAGCGGAGGCTAGCACAGATACGCAGTATTTT. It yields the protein CASSRRSFGLAEASTDTQYF. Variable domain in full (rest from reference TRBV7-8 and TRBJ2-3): GAGVSQSPRYKVAKRGQDVALRCDPISGHVSLFWYQQALGQGPEFLTYFQNEAQLDKSGLPSDRFFAERPEGSVSTLKIQRTQQEDSAVYLCASSRRSFGLAEASTDTQYFGPGTRLTVL.

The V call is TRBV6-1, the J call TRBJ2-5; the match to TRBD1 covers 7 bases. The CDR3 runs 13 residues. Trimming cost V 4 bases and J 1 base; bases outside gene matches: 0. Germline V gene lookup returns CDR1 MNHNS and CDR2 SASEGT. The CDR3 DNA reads TGTGCCAGCAGTGGGACAGGCCAAGAGACCCAGTACTTC. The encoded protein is CASSGTGQETQYF.

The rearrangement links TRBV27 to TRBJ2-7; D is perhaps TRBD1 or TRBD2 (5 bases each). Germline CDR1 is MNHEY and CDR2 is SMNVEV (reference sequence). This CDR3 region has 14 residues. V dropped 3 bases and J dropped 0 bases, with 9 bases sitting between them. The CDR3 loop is CASSFGDGSYEQYF. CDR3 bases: TGTGCCAGCAGTTTTGGGGACGGCTCCTACGAGCAGTACTTC.

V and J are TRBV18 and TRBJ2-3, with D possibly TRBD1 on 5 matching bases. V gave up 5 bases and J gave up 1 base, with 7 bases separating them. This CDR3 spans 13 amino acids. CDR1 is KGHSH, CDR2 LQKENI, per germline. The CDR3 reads CASSIGGTDTQYF. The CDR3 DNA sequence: TGTGCCAGCTCAATAGGGGGCACAGATACGCAGTATTTT.

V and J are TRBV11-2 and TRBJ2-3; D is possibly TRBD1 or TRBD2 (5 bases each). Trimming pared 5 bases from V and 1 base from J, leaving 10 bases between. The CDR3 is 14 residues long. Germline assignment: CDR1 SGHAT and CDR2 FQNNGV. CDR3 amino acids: CASSLRGGTDTQYF. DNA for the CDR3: TGTGCCAGCAGCCTCCGAGGGGGCACAGATACGCAGTATTTT.

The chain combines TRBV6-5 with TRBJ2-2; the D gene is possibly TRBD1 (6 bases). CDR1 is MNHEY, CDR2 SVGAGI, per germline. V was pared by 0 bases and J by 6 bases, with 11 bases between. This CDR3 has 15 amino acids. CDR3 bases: TGTGCCAGCAGTTACTCGCAGGGGATGGCCGGGGAGCTGTTTTTT. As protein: CASSYSQGMAGELFF.